This T cell receptor beta chain was identified in a study of T cell responses to AZD1222 COVID-19 vaccine. Study results and limitations: An increase in Spike-specific TCR breadth and depth was observed after two AZD1222 doses. Donors, mostly white British, included more females; clonal diversity was possibly underestimated. CD4 TCRs associated with vaccination spanned spike, dominating at 160-218 and 743-854. Repertoires were sampled only after the peak T cell response.

Data came from immunoSEQ multiplex PCR; TCRdb stores just in-frame clones and leaves some out. The sample records over 95,000 clones, roughly 89% being singletons. Comments on this clone: What it recognizes is unknown.

Material: peripheral blood, obtained on day 0 of AZD1222 vaccination. The receptor was derived from an adult in good health.

As DNA, the CDR3 is TGTGCCAAAAGACCGGACAGGGGTCGTGAGGAGACCCAGTACTTC. Residues: CAKRPDRGREETQYF. The V call is TRBV27, the J call TRBJ2-5, with TRBD1 identical over 9 bases. The CDR3 consists of 15 residues. Germline CDR1 and CDR2: MNHEY and SMNVEV (reference sequence). The ends lost 10 bases at V and 5 bases at J; junction bases unmatched: 14.